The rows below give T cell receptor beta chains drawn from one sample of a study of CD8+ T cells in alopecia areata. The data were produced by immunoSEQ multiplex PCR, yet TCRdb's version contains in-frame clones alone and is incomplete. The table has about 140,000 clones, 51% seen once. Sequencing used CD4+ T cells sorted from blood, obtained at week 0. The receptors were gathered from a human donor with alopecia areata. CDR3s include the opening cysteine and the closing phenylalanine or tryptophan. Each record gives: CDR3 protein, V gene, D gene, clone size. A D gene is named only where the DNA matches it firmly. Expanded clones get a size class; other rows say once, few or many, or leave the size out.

CSAREDGYTF TRBV29-1 . .
CASSYTVRQPQHF TRBV6-5 . .
CASSSGDREWTEAFF TRBV7-2 TRBD1 .
CASSFYNYGYTF TRBV7-8 . .
CASSEVSVYGYTF TRBV6-1 . .
CASTLKNSYNEQFF TRBV6-4 . .
CASSRKWDSNQPQHF TRBV6-5 . .
CSVERGTGDTQYF TRBV29-1 TRBD1 few
CSVEWVWGGEQYF TRBV29-1 . .
CAWSVLRIAGGSYEQYF TRBV30 TRBD2 once
CASSIGQGYEQYF TRBV6-5 TRBD1 .
CASSEVGRTQYF TRBV6-1 . .
CASSRREREETQYF TRBV28 . .
CASSLTEGQVYGYTF TRBV18 TRBD1 medium-sized
CSVLSGLHTDTQYF TRBV29-1 . few
CAWSVSGTGANVLTF TRBV30 . .
CASTTGREQYF TRBV28 . many
CASSRAGETQYF TRBV6-5 . .
CASSQEQVLSYEQYF TRBV14 . .
CASSRTSGGSPEQYF TRBV7-2 TRBD2 .
CASSAEQGAYEQYF TRBV2 TRBD1 .
CASSLFTGTGNIQYF TRBV4-1 TRBD1 few
CAGLTGARETQYF TRBV7-9 TRBD1 few
CASSLARQETQYF TRBV7-2 . .
CASSRTGGYEQYF TRBV7-9 TRBD1 .
CASSSDRVSNQPQHF TRBV7-9 TRBD1 .
CSVEVTGTRELFF TRBV29-1 . few
CASSEGRELEQYF TRBV6-1 . .
CASSPIKAYEQYF TRBV28 . .
CASSLPPTLRDYGEQYF TRBV2 . .
CASSQVVKRVRNEQFF TRBV4-1 . few
CASSHFDRHQETQYF TRBV4-1 . .
CSVEGPLGEQYF TRBV29-1 . few
CSVGRTGVANEQFF TRBV29-1 TRBD1 .
CASSVEGEQFF TRBV9 . .
CASSSRQNQPQHF TRBV7-2 . .
CSVAGTTEAFF TRBV29-1 . .
CASSSGTSGRVDTQYF TRBV6-5 TRBD2 .
CASSGIRETQYF TRBV2 . .
CASSSETWDTEAFF TRBV5-1 . .
CASSLQLKGEQYF TRBV27 . .
CASSQGLAGEETQYF TRBV11-2 TRBD2 .